This TCR beta chain stems from a study of regulatory T cells in long-lasting Graves disease. Overall study results and limits: Persistent Graves' patients showed a TCR diversity that was lower than that of newly diagnosed ones.

This clonotype was seen more than once but under ten times. Its antigen is unknown. Germline values: CDR1 SQVTM, CDR2 ANQGSEA. The CDR3 has 13 amino acids. Trimming shortened V by 8 bases and J by 7 bases, and 17 bases separated the two germline ends. TCR beta libraries were built with iRepertoire HTBI primers and Arm-PCR of CDR3 regions. MiXCR, run by TCRdb on the multiplex PCR reads, gives a single entry per CDR3 protein. This sample yields 350,000 to 500,000 distinct CDR3 sequences, of which less than 20% are seen a single time; about 25% belongs to the top ten. Noted time point: newly diagnosed GD, antithyroid drugs for less than 3 months. Construction of the TCR library relied on RNA isolated from PBMCs. These data were also reused for a study on T cells in Graves' hyperthyroidism and ophthalmopathy. From that second work: The hyperthyroidism patients had all been newly diagnosed, and their disease duration was under 2 months. Their ages ranged from 18 to 65 years. Patients having uncontrolled infection, another autoimmune disease, pregnancy or lactation were not included.

The TCR comes from a young woman with Graves disease. This chain uses TRBV29-1 with TRBJ2-2; possibly TRBD2 for D (5 bases). The material sequenced was peripheral blood mononuclear cells (PBMCs), taken at new diagnosis, from a patient treated with antithyroid drugs. As DNA, the CDR3 is TGCAGCACCAAGCCCCGAGGAGGCGGGGAGCTGTTTTTT. Translation gives CSTKPRGGGELFF.